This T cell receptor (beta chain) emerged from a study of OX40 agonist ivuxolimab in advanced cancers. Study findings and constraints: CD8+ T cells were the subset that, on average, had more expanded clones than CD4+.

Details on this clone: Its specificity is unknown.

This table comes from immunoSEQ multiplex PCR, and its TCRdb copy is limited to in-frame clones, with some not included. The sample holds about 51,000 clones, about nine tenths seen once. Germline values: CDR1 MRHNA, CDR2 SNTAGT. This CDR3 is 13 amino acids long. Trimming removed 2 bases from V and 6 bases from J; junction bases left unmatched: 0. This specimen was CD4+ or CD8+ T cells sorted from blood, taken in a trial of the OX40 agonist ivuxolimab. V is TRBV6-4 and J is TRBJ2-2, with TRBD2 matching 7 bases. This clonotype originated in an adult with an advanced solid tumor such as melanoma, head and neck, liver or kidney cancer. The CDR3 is CASSDGGAGELFF. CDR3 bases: TGTGCCAGCAGTGACGGGGGGGCCGGGGAGCTGTTTTTT.